This entry features one TCR beta chain sequence. Its antigen is not identified. Amplification yielded TCR beta CDR3 regions, with RNA transcripts as the source. During a first-round RT-PCR of the TCR CDR3, the HTBI primer set was used. One entry per CDR3 protein, called by TCRdb with MiXCR from the multiplex PCR reads. This table holds around 720,000 distinct CDR3 sequences, 30% to 40% found once. The data were obtained in a study of T cells in Graves' hyperthyroidism and ophthalmopathy. Broader study findings: Ophthalmopathy was identified by the model a median around 6.9 months ahead of onset.

Every diagnosis used clinical symptoms, serum thyroxine and TRAb, thyroid ultrasound and orbital computed tomography. The receptor's source is a woman aged 40 to 50 with Graves' hyperthyroidism. The sample was blood.

The CDR3 here is CASSISSGRRQETQYF. The CDR3 nucleotides are TGTGCCAGCAGTATCTCTAGCGGGAGACGTCAAGAGACCCAGTACTTC. The chain carries TRBV27 and TRBJ2-5; 10 bases align to TRBD2. The V and J ends lost 5 bases and 2 bases, in that order; junction bases with no gene match: 8. This CDR3 spans 16 amino acids. The germline CDR1 and CDR2 sequences are MNHEY and SMNVEV (reference sequence).